The present T cell receptor beta chain was sequenced within a study of cytomegalovirus exposure and HLA in healthy donors. Findings and caveats of the study: TCR beta V- and J-gene trimming, according to a later analysis, was linked to a missense DCLRE1C variant.

Germline V CDR1 and CDR2: SGHNT, YYREEE (reference sequence). The CDR3 has 14 residues. V was clipped by 4 bases and J by 8 bases, with 18 bases between them. With 60 Vbeta and 13 Jbeta primers, the PCR was carried out. Sequencing used immunoSEQ multiplex PCR; TCRdb keeps in-frame clones, though not all of them. Of 140,000 to 150,000 clones listed, more than 9.5% are singletons. On this clone itself: Its antigen is not identified.

The rearrangement links TRBV5-4 to TRBJ1-1; D unresolved. Material for sequencing was PBMCs. This receptor was identified in a man aged 50-59 years in good health and CMV-seronegative. CDR3 in amino acids: CASSPVTAVPEAFF. The CDR3 DNA follows: TGTGCCAGCAGCCCCGTTACAGCAGTTCCGGAAGCTTTCTTT.